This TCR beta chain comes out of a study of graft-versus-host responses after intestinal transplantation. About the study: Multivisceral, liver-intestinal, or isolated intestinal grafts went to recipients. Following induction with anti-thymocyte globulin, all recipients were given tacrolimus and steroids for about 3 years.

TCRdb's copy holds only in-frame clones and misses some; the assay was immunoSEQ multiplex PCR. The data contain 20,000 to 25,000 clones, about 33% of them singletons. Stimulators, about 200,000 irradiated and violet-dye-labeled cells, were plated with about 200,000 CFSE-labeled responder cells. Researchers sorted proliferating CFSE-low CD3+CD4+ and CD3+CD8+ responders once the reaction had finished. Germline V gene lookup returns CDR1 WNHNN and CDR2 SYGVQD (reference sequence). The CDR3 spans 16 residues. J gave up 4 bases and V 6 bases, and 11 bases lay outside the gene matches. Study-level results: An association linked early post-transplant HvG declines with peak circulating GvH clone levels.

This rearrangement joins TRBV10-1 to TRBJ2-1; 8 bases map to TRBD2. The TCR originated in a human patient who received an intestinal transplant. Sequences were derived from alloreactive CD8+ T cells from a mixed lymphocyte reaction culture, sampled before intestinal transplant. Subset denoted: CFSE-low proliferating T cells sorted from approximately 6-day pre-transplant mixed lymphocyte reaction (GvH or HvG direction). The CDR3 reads CASRANVGLEYNEQFF. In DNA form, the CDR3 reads TGCGCCAGCAGAGCAAACGTGGGACTAGAATACAATGAGCAGTTCTTC.